This TCR beta chain came from a study of T cells after yellow fever vaccination. Broader study findings: The CD4 compartment and the CD8 compartment contained a small share of clonotypes in common.

MiXCR was run by TCRdb on the 5' RACE reads, yielding one entry per CDR3 protein. The sample carries some 320,000 distinct CDR3 sequences, around 4.3% recorded once. The CDR3 has 16 residues. Unmatched junction bases numbered 4, after V lost 5 bases and J lost 2 bases. This clonotype was seen many times. Its matching antigen is unknown. This clonotype originated in a man aged 18 to 29 who received the YFV17D yellow fever vaccine. This specimen was PBMCs, taken 15 days after the yellow fever booster vaccination. This chain uses TRBV12-3 or TRBV12-4 with TRBJ2-3; 13 nucleotides match TRBD2. CDR3 DNA: TGTGCCAGCAGTAGACTAGCGGGGGGCCACACAGATACGCAGTATTTT. Its protein is CASSRLAGGHTDTQYF.